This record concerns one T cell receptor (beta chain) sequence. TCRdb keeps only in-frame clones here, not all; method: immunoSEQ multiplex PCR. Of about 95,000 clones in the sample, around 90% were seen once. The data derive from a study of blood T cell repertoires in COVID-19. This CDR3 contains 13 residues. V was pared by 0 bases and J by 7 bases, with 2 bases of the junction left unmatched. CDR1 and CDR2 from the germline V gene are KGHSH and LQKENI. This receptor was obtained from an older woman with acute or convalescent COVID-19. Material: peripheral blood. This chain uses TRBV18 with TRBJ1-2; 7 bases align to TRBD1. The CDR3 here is CASSPPTGFGYTF. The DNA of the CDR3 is TGTGCCAGCTCACCACCGACAGGGTTTGGCTACACCTTC.